The rows below give T cell receptor beta chains drawn from one sample of a study of human T cells and chemical hapten exposure. From the RACE reads, TCRdb called clonotypes with MiXCR, one entry per CDR3 protein. The sample comprises about 350,000 distinct CDR3 sequences, roughly 6% of which are singletons, and 5% to 6% rests with the top ten. Sample: whole blood, taken in connection with sensitization to the hapten diphenylcyclopropenone (DPC). The receptors originated from a woman between 18 and 30 years old with alopecia areata. Some clones in this sample may be carry-over from other donors' samples. The CDR3 runs from the conserved cysteine through the conserved F or W. A D gene is named only where the DNA matches it firmly. Rows give clone size only sometimes, using once, few, many, or a class for an expanded clone.

v_gene	j_gene	d_gene	abundance	CDR3aa	CDR3nt
TRBV4-3	TRBJ1-1	.	many	CASSQDVRTEAFF	TGCGCCAGCAGCCAAGATGTAAGAACTGAAGCTTTCTTT
TRBV6-5	TRBJ1-1	TRBD1	.	CASSLTTGGFGTEAFF	TGTGCCAGCAGTTTAACGACAGGGGGCTTCGGTACTGAAGCTTTCTTT
TRBV9	TRBJ1-1	.	.	CASSRAQVPNTEAFF	TGTGCCAGCAGCAGAGCTCAGGTTCCGAACACTGAAGCTTTCTTT
TRBV3-1	TRBJ2-2	.	few	CASSQLLAGYTGELFF	TGTGCCAGCAGCCAACTATTGGCAGGGTATACCGGGGAGCTGTTTTTT
TRBV6-5	TRBJ1-4	.	many	CASSYQQDRAEKLFF	TGTGCCAGCAGTTACCAACAGGACAGAGCTGAAAAACTGTTTTTT
TRBV18	TRBJ2-3	.	many	CASSPGPTDTQYF	TGTGCCAGCTCACCGGGGCCCACAGATACGCAGTATTTT
TRBV6-5	TRBJ1-4	.	many	CASSRATLGNEKLFF	TGTGCCAGCAGCCGAGCGACTTTGGGAAATGAAAAACTGTTTTTT
TRBV5-1	TRBJ2-5	.	.	CASSLNREETQYF	TGCGCCAGCAGCTTAAACAGGGAAGAGACCCAGTACTTC
TRBV4-2	TRBJ2-3	.	.	CASSQVESSTDTQYF	TGTGCCAGCAGCCAAGTGGAGTCTAGCACAGATACGCAGTATTTT
TRBV20-1	TRBJ2-3	TRBD2	.	CSASRGVGTDTQYF	TGCAGTGCTAGCCGGGGGGTGGGCACAGATACGCAGTATTTT
TRBV7-2	TRBJ1-2	.	.	CASSLRGSISYGYTF	TGTGCCAGCAGCTTAAGGGGGAGTATTAGCTATGGCTACACCTTC
TRBV6-2/TRBV6-3	TRBJ2-4	TRBD1	.	CASSSWTGNIQYF	TGTGCCAGCAGTTCCTGGACAGGGAACATTCAGTACTTC
TRBV6-4	TRBJ2-3	TRBD2	many	CASSETAGGTDTQYF	TGTGCCAGCAGTGAGACGGCGGGGGGCACAGATACGCAGTATTTT
TRBV12-3/TRBV12-4	TRBJ1-2	TRBD1	many	CASSPRRGDSSVGSYTF	TGTGCCAGCAGTCCACGAAGGGGGGACAGCTCCGTTGGTAGCTACACCTTC
TRBV12-3/TRBV12-4	TRBJ2-6	.	.	CASSLGTQGWLSGANVLTF	TGTGCCAGCAGCCTCGGGACTCAGGGGTGGTTGTCTGGGGCCAACGTCCTGACTTTC
TRBV10-3	TRBJ2-2	.	.	CAISESNRAAGELFF	TGTGCCATCAGTGAGTCGAACAGGGCGGCCGGGGAGCTGTTTTTT
TRBV10-3	TRBJ2-1	TRBD2	many	CAIGTSGGGSYNEQFF	TGTGCCATCGGGACCAGCGGGGGCGGTTCCTACAATGAGCAGTTCTTC
TRBV7-4	TRBJ2-7	.	many	CASSCPRGEFTYEQYF	TGTGCCAGCAGCTGCCCGAGGGGGGAGTTTACCTACGAGCAGTACTTC
TRBV6-2/TRBV6-3	TRBJ1-1	TRBD1	many	CASSHQDREGEAFF	TGTGCCAGCAGTCATCAGGACAGGGAAGGTGAAGCTTTCTTT
TRBV20-1	TRBJ1-1	.	many	CSAAPQRTEAFF	TGCAGTGCCGCCCCCCAGCGAACTGAAGCTTTCTTT
TRBV28	TRBJ2-5	.	.	CATRQNQETQNF	TGTGCCACCCGACAGAATCAAGAGACCCAGAACTTC
TRBV2	TRBJ2-1	.	.	CAISGAGSYNEQFF	TGTGCCATAAGTGGGGCAGGGTCCTACAATGAGCAGTTCTTC
TRBV7-9	TRBJ1-6	TRBD1	many	CASSLGGQGQAPLHF	TGTGCCAGCAGCTTAGGGGGACAGGGCCAGGCACCCCTCCACTTT
TRBV7-6	TRBJ2-3	.	few	CASSSWTGPSTQYF	TGTGCCAGCAGCTCCTGGACCGGGCCGAGTACGCAGTATTTT
TRBV12-3/TRBV12-4	TRBJ1-5	.	.	CASRGEGGNQPQHF	TGTGCCAGCAGGGGGGAGGGTGGCAATCAGCCCCAGCATTTT
TRBV6-2/TRBV6-3	TRBJ2-6	TRBD2	.	CASSYLGFGGALSGANVLTF	TGTGCCAGCAGTTATTTGGGTTTCGGGGGGGCCCTCTCTGGGGCCAACGTCCTGACTTTC
TRBV6-5	TRBJ1-6	.	many	CASTLGPFSYNSPLHF	TGTGCCAGCACCTTAGGCCCATTCTCCTATAATTCACCCCTCCACTTT
TRBV4-2	TRBJ2-1	.	.	CASSQVLDTEQFF	TGTGCCAGCAGCCAAGTCCTCGATACTGAGCAGTTCTTC
TRBV4-1	TRBJ1-1	.	many	CASSQGQRTNTEAFF	TGCGCCAGCAGCCAAGGACAGCGAACCAACACTGAAGCTTTCTTT
TRBV5-1	TRBJ1-1	.	many	CASSLVAGTGTEAFF	TGCGCCAGCAGCTTGGTGGCAGGGACGGGCACTGAAGCTTTCTTT
TRBV5-5	TRBJ1-2	.	many	CASSPAEGDYGYTF	TGTGCCAGCAGCCCGGCGGAGGGGGACTATGGCTACACCTTC
TRBV5-5	TRBJ1-4	TRBD1	.	CASSRATGHNEKLFF	TGTGCCAGCAGCAGGGCGACAGGGCATAATGAAAAACTGTTTTTT
TRBV20-1	TRBJ1-5	TRBD1	many	CSARGQGNQPQHF	TGCAGTGCTAGGGGACAGGGTAATCAGCCCCAGCATTTT
TRBV27	TRBJ2-2	TRBD2	.	CASSLIFGEGTGELFF	TGTGCCAGCAGTTTAATTTTTGGGGAGGGGACGGGGGAGCTGTTTTTT
TRBV27	TRBJ2-7	.	few	CASSLSRQRTYEQYF	TGTGCCAGCAGTTTATCGAGGCAGAGGACCTACGAGCAGTACTTC
TRBV10-3	TRBJ2-4	.	many	CAISPLWGGIAKNIQYF	TGTGCCATCAGTCCTCTTTGGGGCGGGATAGCCAAAAACATTCAGTACTTC
TRBV2	TRBJ2-7	.	.	CASSEEGPSVGEQYF	TGTGCCAGCAGTGAAGAGGGCCCATCCGTGGGCGAGCAGTACTTC
TRBV29-1	TRBJ1-1	.	few	CSVMDSMNTEAFF	TGCAGCGTTATGGACAGCATGAACACTGAAGCTTTCTTT
TRBV28	TRBJ1-2	.	.	CASTWDNYGYTF	TGTGCCAGCACATGGGACAACTATGGCTACACCTTC
TRBV28	TRBJ2-3	TRBD2	few	CASSSIAGAASTDTQYF	TGTGCCAGCAGTTCCATAGCGGGGGCCGCGAGCACAGATACGCAGTATTTT
TRBV7-6	TRBJ2-7	.	many	CASSPDRRPYEQYF	TGTGCCAGCAGCCCTGACAGGCGCCCCTACGAGCAGTACTTC
TRBV7-2	TRBJ2-3	TRBD2	many	CASSPRKTSGDSTDTQYF	TGTGCCAGCAGCCCCCGCAAGACTAGCGGGGATAGCACAGATACGCAGTATTTT
TRBV6-1	TRBJ2-1	.	few	CASESGEWNNEQFF	TGTGCCAGCGAGTCAGGGGAGTGGAACAATGAGCAGTTCTTC
TRBV27	TRBJ1-5	.	.	CASSPSGLGSNQPQHF	TGTGCCAGCAGTCCATCGGGCCTGGGCAGCAATCAGCCCCAGCATTTT
TRBV4-3	TRBJ2-5	TRBD2	many	CASSQDRGGQETQYF	TGCGCCAGCAGCCAAGATCGGGGGGGCCAAGAGACCCAGTACTTC
TRBV12-3/TRBV12-4	TRBJ2-3	.	.	CASSTRPVSPDTQYF	TGTGCCAGCAGTACCCGTCCAGTCTCTCCAGATACGCAGTATTTT
TRBV28	TRBJ1-6	.	.	CASTSGGLSPLHF	TGTGCCAGCACCTCCGGGGGGTTGTCACCCCTCCACTTT
TRBV7-2	TRBJ2-7	.	few	CASSLEPYEQYF	TGTGCCAGCAGCTTAGAGCCCTACGAGCAGTACTTC
TRBV29-1	TRBJ1-2	TRBD1	many	CSVETGTGMDGYTF	TGCAGCGTGGAAACCGGGACAGGGATGGATGGCTACACCTTC
TRBV12-3/TRBV12-4	TRBJ1-4	.	many	CASSFGQGNEKLFF	TGTGCCAGCAGTTTCGGGCAGGGAAATGAAAAACTGTTTTTT
TRBV20-1	TRBJ1-1	TRBD1	many	CSAGRGRWTEAFF	TGCAGTGCTGGCAGGGGGCGGTGGACTGAAGCTTTCTTT
TRBV6-2/TRBV6-3	TRBJ2-5	TRBD1	many	CASRDRDEEAQYF	TGTGCCAGCAGGGACAGGGACGAAGAGGCCCAGTACTTC
TRBV12-5	TRBJ2-3	.	.	CASVGNGDTQYF	TGTGCTAGTGTTGGAAACGGAGATACGCAGTATTTT
TRBV7-9	TRBJ2-3	.	once	CASSFVSGRMADTQYF	TGTGCCAGCAGCTTTGTTAGCGGACGGATGGCAGATACGCAGTATTTT
TRBV5-8	TRBJ2-7	.	few	CASSVYRGMTGEQYF	TGTGCCAGCAGTGTATACCGGGGCATGACGGGCGAGCAGTACTTC
TRBV10-3	TRBJ2-3	.	many	CAISDEGLDTQYF	TGTGCCATCAGTGATGAGGGGTTGGATACGCAGTATTTT